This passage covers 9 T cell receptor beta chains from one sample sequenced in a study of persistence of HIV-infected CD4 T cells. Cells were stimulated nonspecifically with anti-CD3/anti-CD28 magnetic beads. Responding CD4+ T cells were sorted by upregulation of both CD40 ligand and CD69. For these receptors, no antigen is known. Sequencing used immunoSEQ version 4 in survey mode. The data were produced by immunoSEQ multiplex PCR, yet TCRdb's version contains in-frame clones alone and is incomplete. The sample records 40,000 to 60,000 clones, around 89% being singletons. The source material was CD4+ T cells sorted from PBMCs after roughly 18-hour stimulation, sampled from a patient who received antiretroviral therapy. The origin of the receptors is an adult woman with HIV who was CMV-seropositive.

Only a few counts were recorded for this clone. CDR3 sequence reads: CASSLDRGYGYTF. CDR3 bases: TGTGCCAGCAGCTTGGACAGGGGGTATGGCTACACCTTC. The chain carries TRBV5-4 and TRBJ1-2, with 8 bases aligning to TRBD1. The V segment lost 0 bases and the J segment 5 bases; nucleotides outside the gene matches: 0. The CDR3 is 13 residues long. Germline CDR1 reads SGHNT; CDR2 reads YYREEE (reference sequence).

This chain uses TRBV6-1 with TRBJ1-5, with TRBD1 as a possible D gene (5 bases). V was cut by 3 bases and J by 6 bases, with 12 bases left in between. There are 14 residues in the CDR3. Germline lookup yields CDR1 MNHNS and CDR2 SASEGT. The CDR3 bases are TGTGCCAGCAGTGATGTCGGGGGTCCTCAGCCCCAGCATTTT. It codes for CASSDVGGPQPQHF.

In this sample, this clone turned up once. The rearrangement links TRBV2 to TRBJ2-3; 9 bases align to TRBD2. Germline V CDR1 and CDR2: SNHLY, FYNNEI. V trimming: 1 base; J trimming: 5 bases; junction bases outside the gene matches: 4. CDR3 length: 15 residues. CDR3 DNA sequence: TGTGCCAGCAGTGAAGAGTTGCGGGGGGGAGATACGCAGTATTTT. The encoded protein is CASSEELRGGDTQYF.

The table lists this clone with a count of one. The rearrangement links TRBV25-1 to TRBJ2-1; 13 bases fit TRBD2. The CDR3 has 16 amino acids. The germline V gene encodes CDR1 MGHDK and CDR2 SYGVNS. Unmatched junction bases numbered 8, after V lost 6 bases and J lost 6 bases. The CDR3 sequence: CASSLIGTSGVNEQFF. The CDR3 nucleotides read TGTGCCAGCAGCCTCATCGGGACTAGCGGGGTCAATGAGCAGTTCTTC.

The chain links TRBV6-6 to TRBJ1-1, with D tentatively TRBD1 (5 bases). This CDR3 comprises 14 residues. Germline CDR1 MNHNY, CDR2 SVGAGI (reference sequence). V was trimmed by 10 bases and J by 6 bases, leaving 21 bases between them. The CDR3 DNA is TGTGCCACAGAAGCCGGGACCTTATATGCTGAAGCTTTCTTT. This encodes CATEAGTLYAEAFF.

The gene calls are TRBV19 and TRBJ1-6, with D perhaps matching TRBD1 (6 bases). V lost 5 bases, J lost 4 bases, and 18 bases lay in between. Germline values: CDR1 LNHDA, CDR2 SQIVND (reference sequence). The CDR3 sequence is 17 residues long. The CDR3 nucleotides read TGTGCCAGTAGTCGTACCACCGGGACAAATTATAATTCACCCCTCCACTTT. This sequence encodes CASSRTTGTNYNSPLHF.

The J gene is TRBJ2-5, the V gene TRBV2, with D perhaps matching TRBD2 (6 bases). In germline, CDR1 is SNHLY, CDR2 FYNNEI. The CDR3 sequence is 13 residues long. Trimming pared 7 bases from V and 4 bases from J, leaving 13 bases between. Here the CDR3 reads CASTNMGGETQYF. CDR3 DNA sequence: TGTGCCAGCACCAACATGGGAGGAGAGACCCAGTACTTC.

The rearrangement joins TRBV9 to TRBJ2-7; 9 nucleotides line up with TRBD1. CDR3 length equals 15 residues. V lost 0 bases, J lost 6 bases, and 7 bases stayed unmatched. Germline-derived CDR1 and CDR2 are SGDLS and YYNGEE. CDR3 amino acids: CASSVVGTGTGEQYF. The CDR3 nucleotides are TGTGCCAGCAGCGTAGTAGGGACAGGGACCGGCGAGCAGTACTTC.

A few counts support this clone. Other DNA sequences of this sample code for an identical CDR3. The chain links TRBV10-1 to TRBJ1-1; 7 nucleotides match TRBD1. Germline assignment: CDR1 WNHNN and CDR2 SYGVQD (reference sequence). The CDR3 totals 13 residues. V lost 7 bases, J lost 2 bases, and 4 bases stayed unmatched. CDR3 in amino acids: CASKGQANTEAFF. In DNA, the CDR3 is TGCGCCAGCAAAGGACAGGCCAACACTGAAGCTTTCTTT.